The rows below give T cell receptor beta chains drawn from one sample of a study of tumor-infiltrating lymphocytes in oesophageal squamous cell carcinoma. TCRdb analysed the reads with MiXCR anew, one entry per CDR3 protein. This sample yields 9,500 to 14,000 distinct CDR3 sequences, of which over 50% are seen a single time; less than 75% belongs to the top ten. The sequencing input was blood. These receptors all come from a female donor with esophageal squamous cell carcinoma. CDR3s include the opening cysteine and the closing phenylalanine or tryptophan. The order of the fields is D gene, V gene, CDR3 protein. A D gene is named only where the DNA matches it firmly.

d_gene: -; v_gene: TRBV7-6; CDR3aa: CASSLGPGSSYEQYF
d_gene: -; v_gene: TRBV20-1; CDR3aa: CSAAAAGRSYEQYF
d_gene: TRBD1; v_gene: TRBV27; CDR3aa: CASKIGTATDTQYF
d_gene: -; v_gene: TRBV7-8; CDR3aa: CASSLVGGTAYEQYF
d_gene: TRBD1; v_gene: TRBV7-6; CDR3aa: CASSPRTGVDGYTF
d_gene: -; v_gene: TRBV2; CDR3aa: CASSQPGRSVNTQYF
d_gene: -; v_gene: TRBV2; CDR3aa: CASSEAQGLNIQYF
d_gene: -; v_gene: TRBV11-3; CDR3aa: CASSLRAGQETQYF
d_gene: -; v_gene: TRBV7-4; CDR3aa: CASSLGGVPYNEQFF
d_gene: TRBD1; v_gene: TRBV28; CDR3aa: CASTITGANTEAFF
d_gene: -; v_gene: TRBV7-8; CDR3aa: CASSVRRDQETQYF
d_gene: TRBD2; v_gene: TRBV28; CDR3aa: CASSSPGTSDWETQYF
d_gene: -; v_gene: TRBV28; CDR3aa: CASSLNPGTSDEQFF
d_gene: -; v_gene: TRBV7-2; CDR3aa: CASRRQTGNTEAFF
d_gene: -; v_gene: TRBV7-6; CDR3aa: CASSSGRLDGDEQFF
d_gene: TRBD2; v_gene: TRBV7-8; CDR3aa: CASSLGGGSPSYNEQFF
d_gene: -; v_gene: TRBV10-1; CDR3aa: CASSEPHGSNEQFF
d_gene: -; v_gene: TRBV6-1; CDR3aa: CASSYTNLNEQFF
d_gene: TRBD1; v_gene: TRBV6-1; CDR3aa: CASSAGGYSNQPQHF
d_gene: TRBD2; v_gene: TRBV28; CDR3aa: CASSLSLAGVETQYF
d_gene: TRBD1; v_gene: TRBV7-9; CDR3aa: CASSQGTAQETQYF
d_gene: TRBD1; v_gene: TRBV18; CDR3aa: CASSLTGGDQPQHF
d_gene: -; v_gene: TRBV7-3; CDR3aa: CASSLGPFF
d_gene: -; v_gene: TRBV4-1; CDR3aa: CASRQRAESSYEQYF
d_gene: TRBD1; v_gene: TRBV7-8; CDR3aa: CASRDRGVGRDTQYF
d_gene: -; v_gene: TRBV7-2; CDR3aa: CASSVLVGSYEQYF
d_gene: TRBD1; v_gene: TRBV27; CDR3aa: CASSSGTGMNSPLHF
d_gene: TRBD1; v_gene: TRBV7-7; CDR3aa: CASSLGQGQQETQYF
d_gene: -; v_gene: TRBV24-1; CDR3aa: CATSDPGAANEKLFF
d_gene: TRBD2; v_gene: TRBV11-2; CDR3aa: CASSWTSPSSYNEQFF
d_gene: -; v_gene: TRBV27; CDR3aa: CATNRGGTQYF
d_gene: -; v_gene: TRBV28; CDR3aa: CASRTGTGPYNSPLHF
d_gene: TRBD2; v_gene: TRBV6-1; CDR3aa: CASTLLFRTSGGLETQYF
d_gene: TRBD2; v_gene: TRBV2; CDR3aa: CASRERDESYNEQFF
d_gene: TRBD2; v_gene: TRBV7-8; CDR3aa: CASSFRLAGADEQSF
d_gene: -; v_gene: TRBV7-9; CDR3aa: CASSLAGANYNEQFF
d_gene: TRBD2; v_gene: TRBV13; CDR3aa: CASSLSGLAAIGGSTGELFF
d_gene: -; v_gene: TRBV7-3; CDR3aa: CASTLGGGSDTQYF
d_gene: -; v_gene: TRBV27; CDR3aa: CASTPGRLGEQFF
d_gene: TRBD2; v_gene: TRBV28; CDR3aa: CASSLEASGGQETQYF
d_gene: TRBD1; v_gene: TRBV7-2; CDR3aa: CASSPTGVETQYF